This TCR beta chain was identified during a study of blood T cell repertoires in COVID-19. In the authors' methods: Cell counts per sample came from amplifying reference gene primers. Profiled with immunoSEQ multiplex PCR; TCRdb holds only in-frame clones, not every one. V, J and clone size reflect that table, while D and trimming were determined from the DNA. The sample consists of tens of thousands of clones, around 81% of them appearing once. Germline V gives CDR1 GTSNPN, CDR2 SVGIG (reference sequence). The V gene lost 8 bases and the J gene lost 4 bases, with 18 bases spanning the gap. The CDR3 totals 13 residues. Seattle's enrolled individuals joined amid active infection and were then monitored longitudinally.

This TCR was sampled from an elderly woman with COVID-19, enrolled during active disease. J is TRBJ2-7 and V is TRBV30; tentatively, D is TRBD1 (7 bases). The sample taken for sequencing was peripheral blood. The CDR3 region has the DNA TGTGCCCTTGGGCGGGGACAGTTTTACGAGCAGTACTTC. Translating gives CALGRGQFYEQYF.